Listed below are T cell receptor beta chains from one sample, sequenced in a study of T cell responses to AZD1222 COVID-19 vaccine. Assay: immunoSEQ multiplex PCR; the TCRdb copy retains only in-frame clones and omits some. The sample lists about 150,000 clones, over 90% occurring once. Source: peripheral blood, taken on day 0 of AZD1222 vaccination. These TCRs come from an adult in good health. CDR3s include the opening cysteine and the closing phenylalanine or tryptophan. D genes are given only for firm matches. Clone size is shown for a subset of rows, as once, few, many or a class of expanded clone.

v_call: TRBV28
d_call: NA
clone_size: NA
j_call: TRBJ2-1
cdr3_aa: CASSASGANEQFF
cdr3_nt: TGTGCCAGCAGTGCCTCGGGCGCCAATGAGCAGTTCTTC

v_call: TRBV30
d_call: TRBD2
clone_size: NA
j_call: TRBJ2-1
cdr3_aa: CALQGLARNEQFF
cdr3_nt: TGTGCCTTACAGGGACTAGCGCGCAATGAGCAGTTCTTC

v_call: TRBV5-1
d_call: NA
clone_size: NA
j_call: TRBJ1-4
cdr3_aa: CASSLEDGEALNEKLFF
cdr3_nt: TGCGCCAGCAGCTTGGAGGACGGCGAGGCCCTTAATGAAAAACTGTTTTTT

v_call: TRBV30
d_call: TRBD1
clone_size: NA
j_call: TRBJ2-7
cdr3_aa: CAWSVRGQGCEQYF
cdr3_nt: TGTGCCTGGAGTGTACGCGGACAGGGGTGCGAGCAGTACTTC

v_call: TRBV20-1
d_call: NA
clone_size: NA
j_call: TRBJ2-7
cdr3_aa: CSARAGYEQYF
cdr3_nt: TGCAGTGCTAGAGCAGGATACGAGCAGTACTTC

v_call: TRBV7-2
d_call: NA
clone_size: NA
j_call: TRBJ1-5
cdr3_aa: CASSLGVWVQPQHF
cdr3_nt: TGTGCCAGCAGCTTAGGAGTGTGGGTTCAGCCCCAGCATTTT

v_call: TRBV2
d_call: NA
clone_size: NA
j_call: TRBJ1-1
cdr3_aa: CASSSVGGVKTEAFF
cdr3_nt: TGTGCCAGCAGCTCAGTGGGGGGGGTAAAAACTGAAGCTTTCTTT

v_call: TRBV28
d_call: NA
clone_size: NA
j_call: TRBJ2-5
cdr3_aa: CASSLGKTQYF
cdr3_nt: TGTGCCAGCAGTTTGGGGAAGACCCAGTACTTC

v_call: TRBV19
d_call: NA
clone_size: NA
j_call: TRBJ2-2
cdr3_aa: CARSGLPTGELFF
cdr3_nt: TGTGCCAGATCGGGACTTCCTACCGGGGAGCTGTTTTTT

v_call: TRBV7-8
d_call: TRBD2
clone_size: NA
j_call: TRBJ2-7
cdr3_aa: CASSTLAGVNEQYF
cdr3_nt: TGTGCCAGCAGCACCCTAGCGGGAGTCAACGAGCAGTACTTC

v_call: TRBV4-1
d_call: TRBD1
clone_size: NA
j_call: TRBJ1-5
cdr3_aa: CASSQVGRGNNQPQHF
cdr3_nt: TGCGCCAGCAGCCAAGTGGGCAGGGGGAACAATCAGCCCCAGCATTTT

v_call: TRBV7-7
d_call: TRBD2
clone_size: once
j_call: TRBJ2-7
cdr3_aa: CASSLPGLAGEPIGGPSYEQYF
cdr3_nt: TGTGCTAGCAGCTTACCGGGACTAGCGGGAGAACCTATAGGTGGGCCCTCCTACGAGCAGTACTTC

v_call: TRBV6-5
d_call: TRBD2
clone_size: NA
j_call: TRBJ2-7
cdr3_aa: CASSLAGESIEQYF
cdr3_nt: TGTGCCAGCAGCTTAGCGGGAGAGTCAATCGAGCAGTACTTC

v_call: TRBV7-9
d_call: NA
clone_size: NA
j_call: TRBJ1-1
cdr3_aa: CASSLVMSMNTEAFF
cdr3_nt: TGTGCCAGCAGCTTAGTAATGTCCATGAACACTGAAGCTTTCTTT

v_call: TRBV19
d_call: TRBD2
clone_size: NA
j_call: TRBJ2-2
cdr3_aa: CASSIGTSGRVTGELFF
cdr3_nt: TGTGCCAGTAGTATCGGGACTAGCGGGAGGGTAACCGGGGAGCTGTTTTTT

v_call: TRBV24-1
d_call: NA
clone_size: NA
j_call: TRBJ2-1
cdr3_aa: CATSVRRGGTLDEQFF
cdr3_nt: TGTGCCACCAGTGTAAGGAGAGGAGGGACACTGGATGAGCAGTTCTTC

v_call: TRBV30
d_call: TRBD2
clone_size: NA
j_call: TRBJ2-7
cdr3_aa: CAWSKLAGGYEQYF
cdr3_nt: TGTGCCTGGAGTAAACTAGCGGGAGGATACGAGCAGTACTTC

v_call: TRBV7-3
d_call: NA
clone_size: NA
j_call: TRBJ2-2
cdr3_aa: CASSLNWVTGELFF
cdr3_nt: TGTGCCAGCAGCTTAAACTGGGTCACCGGGGAGCTGTTTTTT

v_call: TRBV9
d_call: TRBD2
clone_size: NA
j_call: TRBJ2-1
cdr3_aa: CASSARLALSYNEQFF
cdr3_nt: TGTGCCAGCAGCGCCCGACTAGCGCTCTCCTACAATGAGCAGTTCTTC

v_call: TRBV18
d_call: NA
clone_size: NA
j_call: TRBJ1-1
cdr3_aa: CASSPPGRPRTEAFF
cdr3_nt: TGTGCCAGCTCACCCCCGGGTCGGCCCCGCACTGAAGCTTTCTTT

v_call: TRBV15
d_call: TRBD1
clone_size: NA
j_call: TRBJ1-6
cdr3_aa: CATSRKTGGWRSPLHF
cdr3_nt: TGTGCCACCAGCAGAAAGACAGGGGGATGGAGATCACCCCTCCACTTT

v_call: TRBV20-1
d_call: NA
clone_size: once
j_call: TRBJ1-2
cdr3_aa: CSAYRVGGYTF
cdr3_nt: TGCAGTGCTTACAGGGTTGGGGGCTACACCTTC

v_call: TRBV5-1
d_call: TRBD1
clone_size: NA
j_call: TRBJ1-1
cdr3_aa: CASSRGQDNTEAFF
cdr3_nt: TGCGCCAGCAGCCGAGGACAGGACAACACTGAAGCTTTCTTT

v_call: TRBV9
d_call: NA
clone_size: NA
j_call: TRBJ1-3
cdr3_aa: CASSVSQSTRNTIYF
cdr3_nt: TGTGCCAGCAGCGTGAGCCAGTCAACCCGAAACACCATATATTTT

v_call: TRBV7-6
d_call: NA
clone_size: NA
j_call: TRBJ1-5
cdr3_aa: CASSLNPPAGGQPQHF
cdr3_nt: TGTGCCAGCAGCTTAAACCCCCCCGCCGGCGGCCAGCCCCAGCATTTT

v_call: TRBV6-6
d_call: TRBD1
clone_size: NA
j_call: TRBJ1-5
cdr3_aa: CASSYSGQNNQPQHF
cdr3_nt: TGTGCCAGCAGTTACTCGGGACAGAACAATCAGCCCCAGCATTTT

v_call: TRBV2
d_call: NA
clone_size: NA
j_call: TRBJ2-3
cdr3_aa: CASRALASTDTQYF
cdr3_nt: TGTGCCAGCAGGGCTTTAGCTAGCACAGATACGCAGTATTTT

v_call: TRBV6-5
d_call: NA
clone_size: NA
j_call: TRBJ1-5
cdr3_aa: CASRGPSNQPQHF
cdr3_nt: TGTGCCAGCAGGGGCCCTAGCAATCAGCCCCAGCATTTT

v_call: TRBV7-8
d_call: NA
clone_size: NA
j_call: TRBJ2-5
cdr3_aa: CASSLARLARETQYF
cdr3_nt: TGTGCCAGCAGCTTAGCGCGGCTAGCGAGGGAGACCCAGTACTTC

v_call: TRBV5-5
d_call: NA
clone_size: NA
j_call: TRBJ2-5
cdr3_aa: CASSLEWGERETQYF
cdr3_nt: TGTGCCAGCAGCTTGGAATGGGGGGAGCGAGAGACCCAGTACTTC

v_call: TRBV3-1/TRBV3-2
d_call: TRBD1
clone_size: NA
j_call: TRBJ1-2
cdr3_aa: CASSQATGDGYTF
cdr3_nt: TGTGCCAGCAGCCAAGCTACAGGGGACGGCTACACCTTC

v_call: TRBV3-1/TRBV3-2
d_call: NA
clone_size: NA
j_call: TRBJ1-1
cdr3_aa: CASSPSGETEAFF
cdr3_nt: TGTGCCAGCAGCCCTTCAGGGGAAACTGAAGCTTTCTTT

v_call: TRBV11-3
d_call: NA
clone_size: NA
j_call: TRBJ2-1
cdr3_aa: CASSLVMGNEQFF
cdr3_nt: TGTGCCAGCAGCTTAGTGATGGGGAATGAGCAGTTCTTC

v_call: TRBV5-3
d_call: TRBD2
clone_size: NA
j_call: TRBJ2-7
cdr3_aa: CARSDKKSSGALSYEQYF
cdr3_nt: TGTGCCAGAAGCGATAAAAAGAGTAGCGGGGCCCTCTCCTACGAGCAGTACTTC

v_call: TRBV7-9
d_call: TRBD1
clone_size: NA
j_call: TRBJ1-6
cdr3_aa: CASSLVTGGISPLHF
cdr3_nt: TGTGCCAGCAGCTTAGTAACAGGGGGGATTTCACCCCTCCACTTT

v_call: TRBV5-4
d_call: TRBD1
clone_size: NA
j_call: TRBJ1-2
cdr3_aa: CASSENRGDYGYTF
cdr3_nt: TGTGCCAGCAGCGAAAACAGGGGGGACTATGGCTACACCTTC

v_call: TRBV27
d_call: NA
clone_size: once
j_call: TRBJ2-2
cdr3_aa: CASSLRRGAGELFF
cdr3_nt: TGTGCCAGCAGTTTACGGAGGGGCGCGGGGGAGCTGTTTTTT

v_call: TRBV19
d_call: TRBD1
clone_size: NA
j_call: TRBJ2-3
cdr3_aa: CASSILDRGLADTQYF
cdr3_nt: TGTGCCAGTAGTATTCTTGACAGGGGGCTTGCAGATACGCAGTATTTT

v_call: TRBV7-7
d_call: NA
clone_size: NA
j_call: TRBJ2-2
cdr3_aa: CASSPTLGSDTGELFF
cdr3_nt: TGTGCTAGCAGCCCAACCCTAGGATCGGACACCGGGGAGCTGTTTTTT

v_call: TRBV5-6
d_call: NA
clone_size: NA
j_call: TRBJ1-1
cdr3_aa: CASSLADSLNTEAFF
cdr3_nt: TGTGCCAGCAGCTTAGCGGACAGTCTGAACACTGAAGCTTTCTTT

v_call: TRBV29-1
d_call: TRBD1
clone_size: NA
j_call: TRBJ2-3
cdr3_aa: CSVDRTGVSDTQYF
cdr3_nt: TGCAGCGTTGATCGGACAGGGGTTTCAGATACGCAGTATTTT

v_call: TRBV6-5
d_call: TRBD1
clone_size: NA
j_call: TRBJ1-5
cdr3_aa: CASSYQDRGGDQPQHF
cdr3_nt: TGTGCCAGCAGTTATCAGGACAGGGGAGGCGATCAGCCCCAGCATTTT

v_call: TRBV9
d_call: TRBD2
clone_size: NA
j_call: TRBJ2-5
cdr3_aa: CASSVALGREETQYF
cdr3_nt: TGTGCCAGCAGCGTAGCTCTCGGGAGGGAAGAGACCCAGTACTTC

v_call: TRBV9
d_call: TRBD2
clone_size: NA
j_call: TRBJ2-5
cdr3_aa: CASSVGTSGSGETQYF
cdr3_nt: TGTGCCAGCAGCGTAGGGACTAGCGGGAGCGGGGAGACCCAGTACTTC

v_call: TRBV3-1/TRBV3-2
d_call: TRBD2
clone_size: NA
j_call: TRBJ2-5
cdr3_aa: CASSQPNPLAGGSETQYF
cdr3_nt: TGTGCCAGCAGCCAACCCAACCCACTAGCGGGAGGGAGCGAGACCCAGTACTTC